This T cell receptor (beta chain) stems from a study of post-analysis software for immune sequencing data. Study-level background: The study covered relapsing-remitting, secondary progressive and progressive-relapsing courses of multiple sclerosis. The study, taken as a whole, reports: With TRBV5-6, TRBV5-1 and TRBV20-1 included, roughly five TRBV segments were more frequent in patients than in controls.

A note on this clonotype: Its antigen is still unknown.

Tagging with unique molecular identifiers was a feature of the TCR beta cDNA libraries. Using its own MiXCR run on the PCR reads, TCRdb lists one record per CDR3 protein. The table includes fewer than 550,000 distinct CDR3 sequences, around a third detected once. This CDR3 comprises 14 residues. Trimming shortened V by 1 base and J by 3 bases, and 10 bases separated the two germline ends. Germline CDR1 is LGHDT and CDR2 is YNNKEL (reference sequence). This clonotype was sampled from a girl younger than 18 with multiple sclerosis. The sequencing sample was made of blood. This chain uses TRBV3-1 with TRBJ2-7; no clear D. The CDR3 reads CASSQGSVSYEQYF. The CDR3 coding sequence is TGTGCCAGCAGCCAAGGATCGGTCAGCTACGAGCAGTACTTC.